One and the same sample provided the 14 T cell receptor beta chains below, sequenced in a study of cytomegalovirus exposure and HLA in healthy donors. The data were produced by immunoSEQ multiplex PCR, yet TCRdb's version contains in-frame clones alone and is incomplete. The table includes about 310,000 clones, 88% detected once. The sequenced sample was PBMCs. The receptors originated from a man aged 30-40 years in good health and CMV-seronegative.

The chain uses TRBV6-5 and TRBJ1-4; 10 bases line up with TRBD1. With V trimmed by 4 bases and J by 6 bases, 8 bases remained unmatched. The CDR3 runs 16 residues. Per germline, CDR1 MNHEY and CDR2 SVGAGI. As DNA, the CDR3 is TGTGCCAGCAGTTGGGACAGGGGCGGCACGGATGAAAAACTGTTTTTT. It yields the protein CASSWDRGGTDEKLFF.

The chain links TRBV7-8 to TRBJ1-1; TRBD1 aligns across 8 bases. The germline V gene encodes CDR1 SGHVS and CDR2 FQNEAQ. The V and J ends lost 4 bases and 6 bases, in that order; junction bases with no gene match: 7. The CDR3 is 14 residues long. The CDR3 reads CASSSWTGRAEAFF. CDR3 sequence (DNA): TGTGCCAGCAGCTCTTGGACAGGGAGAGCTGAAGCTTTCTTT.

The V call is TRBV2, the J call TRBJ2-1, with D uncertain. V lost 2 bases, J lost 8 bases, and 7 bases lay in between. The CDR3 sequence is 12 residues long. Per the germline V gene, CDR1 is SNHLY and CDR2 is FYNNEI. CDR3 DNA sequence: TGTGCCAGCAGTGAAATGTATTATGAGCAGTTCTTC. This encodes CASSEMYYEQFF.

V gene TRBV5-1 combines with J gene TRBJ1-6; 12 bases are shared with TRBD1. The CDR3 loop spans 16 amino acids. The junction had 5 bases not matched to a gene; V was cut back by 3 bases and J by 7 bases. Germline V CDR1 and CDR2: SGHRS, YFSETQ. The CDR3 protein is CASSSQGQGANSPLHF. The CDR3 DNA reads TGCGCCAGCAGCTCACAGGGACAGGGGGCAAATTCACCCCTCCACTTT.

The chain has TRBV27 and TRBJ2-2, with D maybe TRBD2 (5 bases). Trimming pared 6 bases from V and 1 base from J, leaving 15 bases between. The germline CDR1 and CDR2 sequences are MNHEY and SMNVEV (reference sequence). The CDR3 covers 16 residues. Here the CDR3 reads CASSGPEGLNTGELFF. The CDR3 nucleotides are TGTGCCAGCAGCGGGCCCGAAGGACTGAACACCGGGGAGCTGTTTTTT.

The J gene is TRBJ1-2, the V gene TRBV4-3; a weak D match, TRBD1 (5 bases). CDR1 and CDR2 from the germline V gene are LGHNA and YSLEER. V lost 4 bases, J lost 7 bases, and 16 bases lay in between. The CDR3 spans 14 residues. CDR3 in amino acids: CASSPERGSIGYTF. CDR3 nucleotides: TGCGCCAGCAGCCCCGAGCGGGGGTCTATTGGCTACACCTTC.

The CDR3 sequence is CATSREWDLEQFF. In DNA form, the CDR3 reads TGTGCCACCAGCAGAGAGTGGGACTTAGAGCAGTTCTTC. V usage is TRBV15 and J usage is TRBJ2-1; D possibly corresponds to TRBD2 (6 bases). From germline, CDR1 is LNHNV and CDR2 YYDKDF (reference sequence). This CDR3 has 13 residues. V lost 0 bases, J lost 10 bases, and 10 bases lay in between. The full variable domain, completed using reference TRBV15 and TRBJ2-1, is DAMVIQNPRYQVTQFGKPVTLSCSQTLNHNVMYWYQQKSSQAPKLLFHYYDKDFNNEADTPDNFQSRRPNTSFCFLDIRSPGLGDTAMYLCATSREWDLEQFFGPGTRLTVL.

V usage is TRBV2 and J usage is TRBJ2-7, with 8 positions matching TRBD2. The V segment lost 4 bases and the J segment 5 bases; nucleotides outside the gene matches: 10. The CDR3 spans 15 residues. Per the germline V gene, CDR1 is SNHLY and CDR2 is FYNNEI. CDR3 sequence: CASSVTGGSSNEQYF. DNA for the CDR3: TGTGCCAGCAGTGTCACGGGGGGGTCCAGTAACGAGCAGTACTTC.

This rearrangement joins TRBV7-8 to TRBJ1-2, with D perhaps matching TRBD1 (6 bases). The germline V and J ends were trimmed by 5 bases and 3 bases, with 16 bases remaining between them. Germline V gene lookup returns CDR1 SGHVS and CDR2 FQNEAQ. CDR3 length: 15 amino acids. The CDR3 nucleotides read TGTGCCAGCAGCCGGGCGCAGGGGCGAGACTATGGCTACACCTTC. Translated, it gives CASSRAQGRDYGYTF. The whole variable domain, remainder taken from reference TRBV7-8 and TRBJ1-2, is GAGVSQSPRYKVAKRGQDVALRCDPISGHVSLFWYQQALGQGPEFLTYFQNEAQLDKSGLPSDRFFAERPEGSVSTLKIQRTQQEDSAVYLCASSRAQGRDYGYTFGSGTRLTVV.

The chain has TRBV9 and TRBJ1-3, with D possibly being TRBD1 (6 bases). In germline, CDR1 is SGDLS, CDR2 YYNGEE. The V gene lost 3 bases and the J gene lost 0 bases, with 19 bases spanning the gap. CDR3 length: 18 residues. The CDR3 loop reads CASSDSPQGIGSGNTIYF. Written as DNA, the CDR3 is TGTGCCAGCAGCGACAGCCCACAGGGTATCGGCTCTGGAAACACCATATATTTT.

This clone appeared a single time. CDR3 protein: CASSPSAGDSYEQYF. The CDR3, as DNA: TGTGCCAGCAGCCCTTCTGCAGGGGACTCCTACGAGCAGTACTTC. The chain joins TRBV6-6 to TRBJ2-7; possibly TRBD1 for D (6 bases). Germline-derived CDR1 and CDR2 are MNHNY and SVGAGI (reference sequence). V dropped 6 bases and J dropped 0 bases, with 15 bases sitting between them. This CDR3 has 15 residues.

CDR3 DNA sequence: TGCGCCAGCAGTGAGTCGCGGCGGGGGGCGTACAATGAGCAGTTCTTC. It translates to CASSESRRGAYNEQFF. The rearrangement links TRBV10-2 to TRBJ2-1; 8 nucleotides align to TRBD2. With V trimmed by 0 bases and J by 4 bases, 5 bases remained unmatched. Per the germline V gene, CDR1 is WSHSY and CDR2 is SAAADI. The CDR3 consists of 16 residues.

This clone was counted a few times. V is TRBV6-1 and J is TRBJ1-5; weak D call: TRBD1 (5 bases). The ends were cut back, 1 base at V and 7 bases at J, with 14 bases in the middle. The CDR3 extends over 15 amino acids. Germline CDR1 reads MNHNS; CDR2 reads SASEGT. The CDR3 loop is CASSEVVGGRQPQHF. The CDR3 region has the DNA TGTGCCAGCAGTGAAGTAGTCGGGGGTAGGCAGCCCCAGCATTTT.

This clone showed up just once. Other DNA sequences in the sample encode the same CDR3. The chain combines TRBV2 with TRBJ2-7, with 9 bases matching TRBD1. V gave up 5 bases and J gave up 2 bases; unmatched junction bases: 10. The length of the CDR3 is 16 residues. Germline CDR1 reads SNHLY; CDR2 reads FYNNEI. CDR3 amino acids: CASSSVQTGGAYEQYF. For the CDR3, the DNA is TGTGCCAGCAGTTCAGTCCAGACAGGGGGTGCCTACGAGCAGTACTTC.